This is a list of T cell receptor beta chains from one sample in a study of blood T cell repertoires in COVID-19. Profiled with immunoSEQ multiplex PCR; TCRdb holds only in-frame clones, not every one. Of roughly 69,000 clones listed, roughly 87% are singletons. Sequenced: peripheral blood. The receptors originated from a man over 45 with active COVID-19. The CDR3 runs from the conserved cysteine through the conserved F or W. A D gene is named only where the DNA matches it firmly. The size entry is marked missing in some rows and otherwise reads once, few, many or a size class.

>TRBV6-4|TRBD1|TRBJ2-7|NA
CASSTGTGNEQYF
TGTGCCAGCAGTACCGGGACAGGGAACGAGCAGTACTTC
>TRBV7-9|TRBD1|TRBJ2-1|NA
CASSFGDRGGNEQFF
TGTGCCAGCAGCTTTGGGGACAGGGGAGGCAATGAGCAGTTCTTC
>TRBV6-5|TRBD2|TRBJ2-1|NA
CASSRGLAGGNEQFF
TGTGCCAGCAGTCGTGGACTAGCGGGGGGTAATGAGCAGTTCTTC
>TRBV4-3|NA|TRBJ1-2|NA
CASSVTRGYGYTF
TGCGCCAGCAGTGTCACCCGGGGGTATGGCTACACCTTC
>TRBV6-2/TRBV6-3|NA|TRBJ2-1|NA
CASSYPGNEQFF
TGTGCCAGCAGTTACCCAGGGAATGAGCAGTTCTTC
>TRBV7-2|NA|TRBJ2-7|few
CASSLVGAVSTYEQYF
TGTGCCAGCAGCTTAGTGGGAGCCGTGAGTACTTACGAGCAGTACTTC
>TRBV29-1|NA|TRBJ2-7|NA
CSVAPRSYYEQYF
TGCAGCGTAGCCCCTAGGAGCTACTACGAGCAGTACTTC
>TRBV5-8|NA|TRBJ1-2|NA
CASSLEPGGANYGYTF
TGTGCCAGCAGCTTGGAGCCCGGAGGGGCGAACTATGGCTACACCTTC
>TRBV27|NA|TRBJ1-5|many
CASSREGQQPQHF
TGTGCCAGCAGCCGGGAGGGTCAACAGCCCCAGCATTTT
>TRBV7-9|NA|TRBJ2-5|NA
CASSLSAGRETQYF
TGTGCCAGCAGCTTATCCGCCGGTCGGGAGACCCAGTACTTC
>TRBV5-1|NA|TRBJ2-3|NA
CASSLGQGGDTQYF
TGCGCCAGCAGCTTGGGGCAGGGGGGAGATACGCAGTATTTT
>TRBV5-4|NA|TRBJ1-2|NA
CASSLERQGSGYTF
TGTGCCAGCAGCTTGGAGCGTCAGGGGAGCGGCTACACCTTC
>TRBV14|TRBD1|TRBJ2-7|once
CASSQEPRGSYEQYF
TGTGCCAGCAGCCAAGAACCCAGGGGGTCCTACGAGCAGTACTTC
>TRBV7-2|NA|TRBJ1-6|NA
CASSLGGRSSYNSPLHF
TGTGCCAGCAGCTTAGGGGGCAGGAGCTCCTATAATTCACCCCTCCACTTT
>TRBV5-1|TRBD2|TRBJ2-7|NA
CASRTAGGNEQYF
TGCGCCAGCAGGACAGCGGGAGGCAACGAGCAGTACTTC
>TRBV7-3|TRBD1|TRBJ2-7|NA
CASRPPGQGATSYEQYF
TGTGCCAGCAGGCCGCCGGGACAGGGGGCGACTAGTTACGAGCAGTACTTC
>TRBV6-2/TRBV6-3|NA|TRBJ2-1|once
CASSTNLIASEQFF
TGTGCCAGCAGCACGAACCTCATAGCGTCCGAGCAGTTCTTC
>TRBV24-1|TRBD1|TRBJ2-2|NA
CATSDITGTVDTGELFF
TGTGCCACCAGTGACATAACCGGGACAGTAGACACCGGGGAGCTGTTTTTT
>TRBV5-6|TRBD1|TRBJ1-5|once
CASSLARTGDNQPQHF
TGTGCCAGCAGCTTGGCTAGGACAGGGGACAATCAGCCCCAGCATTTT
>TRBV7-2|NA|TRBJ2-1|NA
CASSLRGRDTGEQFF
TGTGCCAGCAGCTTAAGAGGTAGGGACACGGGGGAGCAGTTCTTC
>TRBV9|NA|TRBJ1-5|NA
CASKEEHLSNQPQHF
TGTGCCAGCAAGGAGGAACATCTTAGCAATCAGCCCCAGCATTTT
>TRBV5-6|TRBD1|TRBJ1-2|NA
CASSLSDRGLRGYTF
TGTGCCAGCAGCTTGTCGGACAGGGGGCTAAGGGGCTACACCTTC
>TRBV4-1|TRBD1|TRBJ1-1|NA
CATQGQGITEAFF
TGCGCCACACAAGGACAGGGGATCACTGAAGCTTTCTTT
>TRBV19|TRBD1|TRBJ1-1|NA
CASREDRVNTEAFF
TGTGCCAGTAGGGAGGACAGGGTAAACACTGAAGCTTTCTTT
>TRBV18|TRBD1|TRBJ1-4|NA
CASSPGTGRREKLFF
TGTGCCAGCTCACCAGGGACAGGGAGACGAGAAAAACTGTTTTTT
>TRBV4-2|TRBD1|TRBJ1-1|NA
CASRQGARTEAFF
TGTGCCAGCAGACAGGGGGCGCGGACTGAAGCTTTCTTT
>TRBV15|NA|TRBJ2-1|NA
CATSISGNEQFF
TGTGCCACCAGCATATCCGGGAATGAGCAGTTCTTC
>TRBV30|TRBD1|TRBJ2-7|NA
CAWGQANYEQYF
TGTGCCTGGGGACAGGCGAATTACGAGCAGTACTTC
>TRBV7-2|TRBD1|TRBJ1-1|NA
CASSLAPGQGAEAFF
TGTGCCAGCAGCTTAGCCCCGGGACAGGGGGCTGAAGCTTTCTTT
>TRBV9|NA|TRBJ2-2|NA
CASSVEDSANTGELFF
TGTGCCAGCAGCGTAGAGGATAGCGCAAACACCGGGGAGCTGTTTTTT
>TRBV5-6|NA|TRBJ1-5|few
CASSLGGVANQPQHF
TGTGCCAGCAGCTTGGGGGGAGTAGCCAATCAGCCCCAGCATTTT
>TRBV28|NA|TRBJ1-5|NA
CASIDTRNQPQHF
TGTGCCAGTATTGACACCCGCAATCAGCCCCAGCATTTT
>TRBV7-3|NA|TRBJ2-6|NA
CASSRDGGPFGANVLTF
TGTGCCAGCAGCCGGGACGGGGGGCCTTTTGGGGCCAACGTCCTGACTTTC
>TRBV24-1|TRBD1|TRBJ2-5|once
CATSNPTGDETQYF
TGTGCCACCTCTAATCCGACAGGGGATGAGACCCAGTACTTC
>TRBV6-2/TRBV6-3|TRBD1|TRBJ1-1|NA
CASSYYRDRVNTEAFF
TGTGCCAGCAGTTACTATCGGGACAGGGTGAACACTGAAGCTTTCTTT
>TRBV2|NA|TRBJ1-3|NA
CASSEGRGAGNTIYF
TGTGCCAGCAGTGAGGGCAGGGGAGCTGGAAACACCATATATTTT
>TRBV4-2|NA|TRBJ1-6|few
CASSQDRRNTGSPLHF
TGTGCCAGCAGCCAAGATAGGCGTAATACGGGGTCACCCCTCCACTTT
>TRBV15|TRBD1|TRBJ1-2|NA
CATSREPILTGVDYGYTF
TGTGCCACCAGCAGAGAGCCCATTTTAACAGGGGTCGATTATGGCTACACCTTC
>TRBV27|NA|TRBJ2-6|once
CASSLSGANVLTF
TGTGCCAGCAGTCTCTCTGGGGCCAACGTCCTGACTTTC
>TRBV27|NA|TRBJ2-7|NA
CASSSNGDSYEQYF
TGTGCCAGCAGTTCCAACGGAGATTCCTACGAGCAGTACTTC
>TRBV29-1|NA|TRBJ2-7|NA
CSVEQGGGVLSF
TGCAGCGTTGAGCAGGGGGGTGGGGTTCTTAGCTTC
>TRBV28|NA|TRBJ1-1|NA
CASSYRVGTEAFF
TGTGCCAGCAGTTACAGGGTAGGGACTGAAGCTTTCTTT
>TRBV4-2|NA|TRBJ1-4|NA
CASSLAGDGEKLFF
TGTGCCAGCAGCCTGGCAGGGGACGGTGAAAAACTGTTTTTT
>TRBV24-1|NA|TRBJ1-1|NA
CATSDLRGGAFF
TGTGCCACCAGTGATTTGAGGGGAGGGGCTTTCTTT
>TRBV3-1/TRBV3-2|NA|TRBJ2-5|NA
CASSPPGVETQYF
TGTGCCAGCAGCCCCCCGGGAGTAGAGACCCAGTACTTC